A selection of T cell receptor beta chains follows, all from one sample in a study. Each CDR3 protein gets one entry after TCRdb re-called the 5' RACE reads with MiXCR. The sample includes about 50,000 distinct CDR3 sequences, roughly 30% of them seen just once. Material for sequencing was naive CD4+ T cells sorted from blood. The receptors shown here come from a female donor with breast cancer. CDR3s include the opening cysteine and the closing phenylalanine or tryptophan. D genes are given only for firm matches. A row's size may be missing; if present it is once, few, many or a size class.

D	V	size	length	J	CDR3	DNA
TRBD2	TRBV7-9	NA	15	TRBJ2-1	CASSATSGRINEQFF	TGTGCCAGCAGCGCCACTAGCGGGAGGATCAATGAGCAGTTCTTC
NA	TRBV2	NA	13	TRBJ2-2	CASSESVQGELFF	TGTGCCAGCAGTGAATCAGTCCAAGGGGAGCTGTTTTTT
NA	TRBV29-1	NA	13	TRBJ2-7	CSVDRFYSYEQYF	TGCAGCGTGGACAGATTCTACTCCTACGAGCAGTACTTC
NA	TRBV6-5	few	17	TRBJ1-3	CASGVGRGLRSGNTIYF	TGTGCCAGCGGGGTTGGTCGCGGCCTTCGCTCTGGAAACACCATATATTTT
NA	TRBV7-8	NA	14	TRBJ2-7	CASSPGRGPYEQYF	TGTGCCAGCAGCCCCGGTCGGGGGCCCTACGAGCAGTACTTC
TRBD2	TRBV4-3	NA	14	TRBJ2-3	CASSQGAGADTQYF	TGCGCCAGCAGCCAAGGCGCGGGGGCAGATACGCAGTATTTT
NA	TRBV28	NA	13	TRBJ2-3	CASSHPGSDTQYF	TGTGCCAGCAGTCACCCGGGCTCAGATACGCAGTATTTT
TRBD1	TRBV2	NA	16	TRBJ1-2	CASSELLRGRGYGYTF	TGTGCCAGCAGTGAACTCCTCAGGGGGCGCGGCTATGGCTACACCTTC
NA	TRBV5-1	many	13	TRBJ1-1	CASSLEVNTEAFF	TGCGCCAGCAGCTTGGAGGTGAACACTGAAGCTTTCTTT
NA	TRBV20-1	NA	13	TRBJ1-2	CSATRTEANGYTF	TGCAGTGCCACAAGGACAGAGGCGAATGGCTACACCTTC
NA	TRBV7-9	NA	13	TRBJ1-5	CASSLAGSQPQHF	TGTGCCAGCAGCTTAGCGGGGAGCCAGCCCCAGCATTTT
NA	TRBV7-2	once	14	TRBJ2-5	CASSLDIAVKTQYF	TGTGCCAGCAGCTTAGATATAGCGGTAAAGACCCAGTACTTC
TRBD1	TRBV10-3	NA	14	TRBJ1-1	CSISGQGGGTEAFF	TGTTCCATCAGTGGACAGGGGGGCGGCACTGAAGCTTTCTTT
NA	TRBV29-1	many	12	TRBJ2-5	CSVEGLQETQYF	TGCAGCGTTGAAGGGTTACAAGAGACCCAGTACTTC
NA	TRBV4-2	NA	13	TRBJ1-2	CASSQGPDGGYTF	TGTGCCAGCAGCCAAGGTCCCGACGGCGGCTACACCTTC
TRBD2	TRBV7-2	few	16	TRBJ2-5	CASSSQRTSGKETQYF	TGTGCCAGCAGCTCCCAGAGGACTAGCGGGAAGGAGACCCAGTACTTC
NA	TRBV20-1	few	13	TRBJ2-1	CSQQGVSYNEQFF	TGCAGTCAACAAGGGGTGTCCTACAATGAGCAGTTCTTC
NA	TRBV4-1	NA	20	TRBJ1-6	CASSQVQGISLVSYNSPLHF	TGCGCCAGCAGCCAAGTCCAAGGGATCAGTCTTGTCTCCTATAATTCACCCCTCCACTTT
NA	TRBV4-1	NA	17	TRBJ1-1	CASSQVDMGLTNTEAFF	TGCGCCAGCAGCCAAGTCGACATGGGACTGACGAACACTGAAGCTTTCTTT
TRBD1	TRBV30	once	19	TRBJ1-6	CAWSLGRDRGYGFNSPLHF	TGTGCCTGGAGCCTCGGCCGGGACAGGGGCTACGGTTTTAATTCACCCCTCCACTTT
TRBD1	TRBV12-5	few	22	TRBJ2-1	CASGSGQGDVLAGPAKYNEQFF	TGTGCTAGTGGCTCCGGACAGGGGGATGTGCTAGCGGGTCCCGCGAAATACAATGAGCAGTTCTTC
NA	TRBV6-5	NA	11	TRBJ2-1	CASSYDNEQFF	TGTGCCAGCAGTTACGACAATGAGCAGTTCTTC
TRBD1	TRBV5-1	many	12	TRBJ1-1	CASRTGNTEAFF	TGCGCCAGCCGGACAGGGAACACTGAAGCTTTCTTT
TRBD2	TRBV6-5	many	13	TRBJ2-7	CASSKGLAEEQYF	TGTGCCAGCAGTAAGGGACTAGCGGAAGAGCAGTACTTC
NA	TRBV4-3	NA	13	TRBJ2-1	CASSQEVAAEQFF	TGCGCCAGCAGCCAAGAAGTGGCGGCTGAGCAGTTCTTC
NA	TRBV4-3	few	21	TRBJ2-1	CASSPPPGQLSRDGGYNEQFF	TGCGCCAGCAGCCCCCCCCCGGGACAGCTAAGCCGGGACGGAGGGTACAATGAGCAGTTCTTC
NA	TRBV5-1	few	16	TRBJ2-1	CASSLGLALGLNEQFF	TGCGCCAGCAGCTTAGGGCTAGCCCTAGGGTTGAATGAGCAGTTCTTC